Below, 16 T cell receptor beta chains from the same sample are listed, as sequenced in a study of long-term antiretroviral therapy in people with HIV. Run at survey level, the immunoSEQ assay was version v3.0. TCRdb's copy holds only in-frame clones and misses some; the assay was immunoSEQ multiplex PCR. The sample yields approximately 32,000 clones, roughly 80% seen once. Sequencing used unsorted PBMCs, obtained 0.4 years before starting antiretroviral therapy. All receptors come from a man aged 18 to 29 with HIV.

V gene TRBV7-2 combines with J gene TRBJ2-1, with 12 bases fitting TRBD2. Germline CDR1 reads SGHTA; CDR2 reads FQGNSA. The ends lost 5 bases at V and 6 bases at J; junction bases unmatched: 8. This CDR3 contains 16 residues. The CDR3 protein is CASSLKLGLAGNEQFF. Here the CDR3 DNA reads TGTGCCAGCAGCCTTAAGCTGGGACTAGCGGGCAATGAGCAGTTCTTC.

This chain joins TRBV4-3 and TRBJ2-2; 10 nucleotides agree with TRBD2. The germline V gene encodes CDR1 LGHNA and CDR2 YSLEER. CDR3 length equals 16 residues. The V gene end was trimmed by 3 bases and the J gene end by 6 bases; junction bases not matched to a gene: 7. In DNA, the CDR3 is TGCGCCAGCAGCCATTTAACCGGGACTAGCGCCGGGGAGCTGTTTTTT. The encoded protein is CASSHLTGTSAGELFF.

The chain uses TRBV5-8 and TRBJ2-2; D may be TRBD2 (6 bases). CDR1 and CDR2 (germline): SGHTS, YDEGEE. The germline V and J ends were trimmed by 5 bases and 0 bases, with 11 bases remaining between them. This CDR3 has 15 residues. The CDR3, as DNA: TGTGCCAGCAGTCCGGGGGTCGCGAACACCGGGGAGCTGTTTTTT. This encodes CASSPGVANTGELFF.

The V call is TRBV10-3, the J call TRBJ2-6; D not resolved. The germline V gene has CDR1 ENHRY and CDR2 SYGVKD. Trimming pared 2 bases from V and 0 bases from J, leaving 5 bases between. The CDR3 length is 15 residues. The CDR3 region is CAISETNSGANVLTF. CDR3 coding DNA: TGTGCCATCAGTGAGACAAACTCTGGGGCCAACGTCCTGACTTTC.

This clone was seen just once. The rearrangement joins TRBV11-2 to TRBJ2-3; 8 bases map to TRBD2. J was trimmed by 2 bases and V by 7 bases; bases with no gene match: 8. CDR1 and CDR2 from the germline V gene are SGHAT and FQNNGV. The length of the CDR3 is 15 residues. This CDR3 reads CASTYSGVYTDTQYF. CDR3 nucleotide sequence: TGTGCCAGCACCTATAGCGGGGTTTACACAGATACGCAGTATTTT.

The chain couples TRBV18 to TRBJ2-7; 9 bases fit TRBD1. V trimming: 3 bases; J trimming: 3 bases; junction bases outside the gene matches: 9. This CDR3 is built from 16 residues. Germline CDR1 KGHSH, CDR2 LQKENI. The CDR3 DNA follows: TGTGCCAGCTCACCGGGTAGGGGACAGGGCCTCTACGAGCAGTACTTC. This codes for CASSPGRGQGLYEQYF.

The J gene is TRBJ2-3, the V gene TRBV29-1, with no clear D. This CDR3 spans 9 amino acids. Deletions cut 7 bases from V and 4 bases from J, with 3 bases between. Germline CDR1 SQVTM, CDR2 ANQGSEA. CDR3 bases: TGCAGCGAATCAGATACGCAGTATTTT. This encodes CSESDTQYF.

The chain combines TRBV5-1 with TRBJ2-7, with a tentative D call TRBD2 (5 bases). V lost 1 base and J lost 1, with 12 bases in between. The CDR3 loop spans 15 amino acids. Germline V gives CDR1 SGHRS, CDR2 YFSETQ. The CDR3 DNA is TGCGCCAGCAGCTTGCGAGAGGGTCCATCCTACGAGCAGTACTTC. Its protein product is CASSLREGPSYEQYF.

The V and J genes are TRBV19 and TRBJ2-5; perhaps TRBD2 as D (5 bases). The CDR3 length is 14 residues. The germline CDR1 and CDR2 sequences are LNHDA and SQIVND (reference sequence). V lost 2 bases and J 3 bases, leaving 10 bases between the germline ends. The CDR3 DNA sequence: TGTGCCAGTAGTATAAGAGGGTCTGAAGAGACCCAGTACTTC. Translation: CASSIRGSEETQYF.

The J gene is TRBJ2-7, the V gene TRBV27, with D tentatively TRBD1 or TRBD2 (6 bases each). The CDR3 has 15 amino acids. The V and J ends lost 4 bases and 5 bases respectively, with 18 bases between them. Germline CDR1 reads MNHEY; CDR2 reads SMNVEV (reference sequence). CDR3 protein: CASSSFWGAHHEQYF. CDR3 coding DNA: TGTGCCAGCAGTTCCTTTTGGGGGGCGCATCACGAGCAGTACTTC.

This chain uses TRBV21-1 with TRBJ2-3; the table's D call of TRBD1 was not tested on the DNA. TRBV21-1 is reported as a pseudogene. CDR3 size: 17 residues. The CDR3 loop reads CASSKGRGRGPMDTQYF. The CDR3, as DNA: TGTGCCAGCAGCAAAGGTCGAGGAAGGGGGCCCATGGATACGCAGTATTTT.

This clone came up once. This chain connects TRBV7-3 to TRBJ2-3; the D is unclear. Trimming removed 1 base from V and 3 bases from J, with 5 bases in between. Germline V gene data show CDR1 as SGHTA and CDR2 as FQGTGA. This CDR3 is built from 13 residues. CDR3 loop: CASSLINTDTQYF. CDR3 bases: TGTGCCAGCAGCTTAATCAATACAGATACGCAGTATTTT. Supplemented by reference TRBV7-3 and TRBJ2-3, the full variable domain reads GAGVSQTPSNKVTEKGKYVELRCDPISGHTALYWYRQSLGQGPEFLIYFQGTGAADDSGLPNDRFFAVRPEGSVSTLKIQRTERGDSAVYLCASSLINTDTQYFGPGTRLTVL.

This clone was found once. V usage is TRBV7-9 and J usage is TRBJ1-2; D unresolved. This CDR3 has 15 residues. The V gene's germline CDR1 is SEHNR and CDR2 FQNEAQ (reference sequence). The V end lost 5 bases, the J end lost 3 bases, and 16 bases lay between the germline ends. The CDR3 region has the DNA TGTGCCAGCAGCCAAGATTGGGGTGACGACTATGGCTACACCTTC. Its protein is CASSQDWGDDYGYTF.

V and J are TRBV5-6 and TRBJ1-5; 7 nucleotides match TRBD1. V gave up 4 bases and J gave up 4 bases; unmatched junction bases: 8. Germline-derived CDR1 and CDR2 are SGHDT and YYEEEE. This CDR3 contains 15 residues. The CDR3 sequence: CASSAGTALNQPQHF. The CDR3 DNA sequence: TGTGCCAGCAGCGCTGGGACAGCGTTAAATCAGCCCCAGCATTTT.

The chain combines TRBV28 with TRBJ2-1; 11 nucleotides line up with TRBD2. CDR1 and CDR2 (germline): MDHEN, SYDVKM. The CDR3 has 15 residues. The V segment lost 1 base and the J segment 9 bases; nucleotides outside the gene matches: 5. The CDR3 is CASSLSLAGGGEQFF. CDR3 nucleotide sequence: TGTGCCAGCAGTTTATCGCTAGCGGGAGGAGGTGAGCAGTTCTTC. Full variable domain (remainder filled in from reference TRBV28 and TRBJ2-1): DVKVTQSSRYLVKRTGEKVFLECVQDMDHENMFWYRQDPGLGLRLIYFSYDVKMKEKGDIPEGYSVSREKKERFSLILESASTNQTSMYLCASSLSLAGGGEQFFGPGTRLTVL.

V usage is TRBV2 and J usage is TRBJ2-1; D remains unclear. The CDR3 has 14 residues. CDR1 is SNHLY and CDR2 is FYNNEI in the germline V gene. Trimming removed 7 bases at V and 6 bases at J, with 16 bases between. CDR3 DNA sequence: TGTGCCAGCATCGAAAGTCCAGGAATCAATGAGCAGTTCTTC. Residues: CASIESPGINEQFF.